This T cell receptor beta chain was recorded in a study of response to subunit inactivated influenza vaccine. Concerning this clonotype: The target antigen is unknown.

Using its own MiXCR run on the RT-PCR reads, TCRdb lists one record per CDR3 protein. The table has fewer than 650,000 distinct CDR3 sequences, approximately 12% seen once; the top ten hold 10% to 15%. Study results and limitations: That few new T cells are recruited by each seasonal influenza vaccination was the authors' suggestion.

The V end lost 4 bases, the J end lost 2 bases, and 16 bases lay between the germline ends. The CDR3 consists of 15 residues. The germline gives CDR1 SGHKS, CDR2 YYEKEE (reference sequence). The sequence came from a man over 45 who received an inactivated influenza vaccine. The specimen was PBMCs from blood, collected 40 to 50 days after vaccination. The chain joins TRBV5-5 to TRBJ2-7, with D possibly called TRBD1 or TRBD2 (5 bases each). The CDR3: CASSPVGTRTYEQYF. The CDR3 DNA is TGTGCCAGCAGCCCCGTAGGGACGCGAACCTACGAGCAGTACTTC. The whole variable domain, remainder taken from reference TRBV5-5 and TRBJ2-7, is DAGVTQSPTHLIKTRGQQVTLRCSPISGHKSVSWYQQVLGQGPQFIFQYYEKEERGRGNFPDRFSARQFPNYSSELNVNALLLGDSALYLCASSPVGTRTYEQYFGPGTRLTVT.